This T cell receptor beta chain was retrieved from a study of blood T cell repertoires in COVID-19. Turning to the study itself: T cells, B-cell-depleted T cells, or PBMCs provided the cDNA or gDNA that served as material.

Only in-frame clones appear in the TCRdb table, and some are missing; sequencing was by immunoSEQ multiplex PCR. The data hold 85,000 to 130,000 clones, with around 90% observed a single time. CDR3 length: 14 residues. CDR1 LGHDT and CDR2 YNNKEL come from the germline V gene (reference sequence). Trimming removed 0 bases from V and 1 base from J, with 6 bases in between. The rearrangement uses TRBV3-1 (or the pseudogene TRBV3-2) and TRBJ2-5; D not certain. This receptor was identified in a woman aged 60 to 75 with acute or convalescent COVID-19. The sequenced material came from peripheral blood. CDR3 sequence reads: CASSQDPSQETQYF. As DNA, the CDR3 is TGTGCCAGCAGCCAAGACCCATCCCAAGAGACCCAGTACTTC.